This T cell receptor (beta chain) was retrieved from a study of shared clonotypes between healthy human individuals. In the study overall: CD4 naive cells filled three plates per donor, CD4 memory three, CD8 naive two and CD8 memory one.

Findings and caveats of the study: Sampling covered nothing but blood. Tissue TCR repertoires likely differ from those found in blood.

This CDR3 contains 13 residues. V was shortened by 7 bases and J by 1 base, with 13 bases between the two germline ends. The germline V gene encodes CDR1 SQVTM and CDR2 ANQGSEA. Naive CD8 cells were CD45RO-negative, positively selected for CCR7, excluding terminally differentiated effector memory CD45RA+ cells. Comment on this clone: Its specificity is not known.

A deep-level run was used for the assay. Libraries were prepared by immunoSEQ multiplex PCR; TCRdb keeps only in-frame clonotypes and omits some of them. The sample holds approximately 2,200,000 clones; 90% to 95% are singletons and the top ten take about 1.8%. The chain links TRBV29-1 to TRBJ1-1; a possible D gene is TRBD1 (6 bases). This TCR was recovered from a young man in good health. Some clones in this sample may be carry-over from other donors' samples. Material for sequencing was naive CD8+ T cells from PBMCs. CDR3 in DNA: TGCAGCGCTATAGGGGGGGCGAACACTGAAGCTTTCTTT. Protein product: CSAIGGANTEAFF.